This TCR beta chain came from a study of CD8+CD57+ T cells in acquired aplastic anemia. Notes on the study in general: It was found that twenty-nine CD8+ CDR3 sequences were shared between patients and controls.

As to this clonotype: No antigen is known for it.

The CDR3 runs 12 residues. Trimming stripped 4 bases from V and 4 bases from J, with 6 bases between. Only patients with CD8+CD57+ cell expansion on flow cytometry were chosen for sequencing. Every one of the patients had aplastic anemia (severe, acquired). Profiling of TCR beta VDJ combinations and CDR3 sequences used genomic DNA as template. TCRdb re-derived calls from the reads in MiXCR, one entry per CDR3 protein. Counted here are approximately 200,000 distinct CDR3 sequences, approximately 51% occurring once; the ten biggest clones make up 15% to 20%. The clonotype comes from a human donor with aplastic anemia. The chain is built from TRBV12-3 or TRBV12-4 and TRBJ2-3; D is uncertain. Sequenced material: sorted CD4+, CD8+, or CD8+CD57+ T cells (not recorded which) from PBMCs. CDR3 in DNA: TGTGCCAGCAGTTCCTTATCAGATACGCAGTATTTT. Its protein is CASSSLSDTQYF.